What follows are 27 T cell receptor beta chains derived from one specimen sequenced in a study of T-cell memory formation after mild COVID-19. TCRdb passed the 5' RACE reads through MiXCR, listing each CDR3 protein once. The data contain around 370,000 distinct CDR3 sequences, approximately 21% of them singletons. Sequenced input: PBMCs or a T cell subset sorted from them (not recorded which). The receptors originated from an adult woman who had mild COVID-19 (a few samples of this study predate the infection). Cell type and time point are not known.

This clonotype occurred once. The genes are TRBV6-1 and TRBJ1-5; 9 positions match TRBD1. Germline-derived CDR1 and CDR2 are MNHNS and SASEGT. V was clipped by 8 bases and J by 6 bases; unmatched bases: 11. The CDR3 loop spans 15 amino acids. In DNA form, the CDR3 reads TGTGCCAGCGGGCAGGGACAGGGAAGAACTCAGCCCCAGCATTTT. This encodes CASGQGQGRTQPQHF.

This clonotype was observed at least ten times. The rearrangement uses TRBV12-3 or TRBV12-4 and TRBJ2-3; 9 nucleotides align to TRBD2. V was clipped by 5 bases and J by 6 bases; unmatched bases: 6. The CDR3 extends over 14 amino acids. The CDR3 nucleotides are TGTGCCAGCAGTACAAGCGGGGGGATCGATACGCAGTATTTT. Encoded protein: CASSTSGGIDTQYF.

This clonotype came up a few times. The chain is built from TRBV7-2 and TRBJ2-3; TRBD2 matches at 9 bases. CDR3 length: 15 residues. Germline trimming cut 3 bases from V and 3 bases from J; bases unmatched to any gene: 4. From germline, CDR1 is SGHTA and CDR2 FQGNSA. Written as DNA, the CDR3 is TGTGCCAGCAGCTTTCGGCGGGGGGGAACAGATACGCAGTATTTT. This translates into CASSFRRGGTDTQYF.

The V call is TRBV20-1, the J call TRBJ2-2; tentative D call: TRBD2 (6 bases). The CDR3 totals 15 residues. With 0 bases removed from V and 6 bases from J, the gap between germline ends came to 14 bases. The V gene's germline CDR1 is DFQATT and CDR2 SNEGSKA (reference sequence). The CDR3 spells CSARDTRLGAGELFF. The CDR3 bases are TGCAGTGCTAGAGATACGAGACTAGGGGCCGGGGAGCTGTTTTTT.

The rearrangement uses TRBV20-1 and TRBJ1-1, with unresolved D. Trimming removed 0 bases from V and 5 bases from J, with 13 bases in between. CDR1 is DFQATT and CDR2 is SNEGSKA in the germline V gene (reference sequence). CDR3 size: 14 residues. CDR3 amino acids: CSARDPTFGTEAFF. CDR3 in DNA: TGCAGTGCTAGAGATCCCACGTTTGGTACTGAAGCTTTCTTT.

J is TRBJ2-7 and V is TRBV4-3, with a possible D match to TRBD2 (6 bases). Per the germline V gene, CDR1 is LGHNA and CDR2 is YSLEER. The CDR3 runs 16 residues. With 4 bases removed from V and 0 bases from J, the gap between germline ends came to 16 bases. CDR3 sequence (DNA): TGCGCCAGCAGCCTGTCTGAGGCGGGACCCTCCTACGAGCAGTACTTC. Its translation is CASSLSEAGPSYEQYF.

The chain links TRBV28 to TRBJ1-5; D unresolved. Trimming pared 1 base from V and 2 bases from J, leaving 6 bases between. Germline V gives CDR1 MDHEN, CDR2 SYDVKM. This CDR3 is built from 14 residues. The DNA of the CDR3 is TGTGCCAGCAGTTTATTCGGGGGCAATCAGCCCCAGCATTTT. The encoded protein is CASSLFGGNQPQHF.

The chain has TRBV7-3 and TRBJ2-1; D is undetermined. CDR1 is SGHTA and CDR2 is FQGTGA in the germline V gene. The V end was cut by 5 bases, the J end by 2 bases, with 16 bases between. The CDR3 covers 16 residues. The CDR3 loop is CASSPARTSPYNEQFF. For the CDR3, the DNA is TGTGCCAGCAGCCCCGCGAGGACGTCCCCCTACAATGAGCAGTTCTTC.

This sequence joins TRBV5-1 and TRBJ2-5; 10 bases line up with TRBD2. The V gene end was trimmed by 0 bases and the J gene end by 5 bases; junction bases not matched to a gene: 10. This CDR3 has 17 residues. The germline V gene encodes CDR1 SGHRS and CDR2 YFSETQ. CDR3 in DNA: TGCGCCAGCAGCTTGGGGACTAGCGGTCCACCCTGGGAGACCCAGTACTTC. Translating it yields CASSLGTSGPPWETQYF.

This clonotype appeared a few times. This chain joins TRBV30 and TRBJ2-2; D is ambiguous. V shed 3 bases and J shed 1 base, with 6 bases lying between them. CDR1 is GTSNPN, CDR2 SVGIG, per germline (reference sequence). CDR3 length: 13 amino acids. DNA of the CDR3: TGTGCCTGGAGATCCGGGAACACCGGGGAGCTGTTTTTT. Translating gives CAWRSGNTGELFF.

The CDR3, as DNA: TGTGCCTGGAGTGTATCCAGGGCCCATGGCTACACCTTC. Its protein is CAWSVSRAHGYTF. The gene calls are TRBV30 and TRBJ1-2, with D perhaps TRBD1 (5 bases). This CDR3 spans 13 amino acids. Trimming removed 0 bases at V and 6 bases at J, with 11 bases between. Germline assignment: CDR1 GTSNPN and CDR2 SVGIG (reference sequence).

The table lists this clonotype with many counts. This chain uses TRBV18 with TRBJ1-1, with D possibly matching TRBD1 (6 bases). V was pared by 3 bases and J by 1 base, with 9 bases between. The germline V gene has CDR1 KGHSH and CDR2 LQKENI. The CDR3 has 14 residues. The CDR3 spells CASSPGTKNTEAFF. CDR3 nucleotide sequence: TGTGCCAGCTCACCCGGGACAAAGAACACTGAAGCTTTCTTT.

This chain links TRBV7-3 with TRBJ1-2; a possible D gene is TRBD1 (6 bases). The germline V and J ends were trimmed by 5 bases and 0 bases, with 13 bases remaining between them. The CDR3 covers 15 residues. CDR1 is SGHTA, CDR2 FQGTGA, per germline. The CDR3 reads CASSRGAGANYGYTF. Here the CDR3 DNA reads TGTGCCAGCAGCCGGGGCGCAGGGGCTAACTATGGCTACACCTTC.

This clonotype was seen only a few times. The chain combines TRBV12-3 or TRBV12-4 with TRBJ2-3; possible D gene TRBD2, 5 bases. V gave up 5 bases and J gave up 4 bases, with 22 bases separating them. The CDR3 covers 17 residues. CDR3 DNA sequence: TGTGCCAGCAGTCTCCGAGCAACGCATGCGGGCCCAGATACGCAGTATTTT. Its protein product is CASSLRATHAGPDTQYF.

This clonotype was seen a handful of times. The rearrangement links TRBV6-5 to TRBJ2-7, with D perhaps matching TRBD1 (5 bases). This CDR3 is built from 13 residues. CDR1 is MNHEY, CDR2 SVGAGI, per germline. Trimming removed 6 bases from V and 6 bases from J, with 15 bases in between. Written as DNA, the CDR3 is TGTGCCAGCAGGACGACCCAGGGTCGCGAGCAGTACTTC. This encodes CASRTTQGREQYF.

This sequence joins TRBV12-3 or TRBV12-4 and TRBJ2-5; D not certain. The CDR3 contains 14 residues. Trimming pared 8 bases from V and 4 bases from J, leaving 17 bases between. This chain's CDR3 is CASALAPYGETQYF. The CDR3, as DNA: TGTGCCAGCGCCCTCGCCCCCTACGGAGAGACCCAGTACTTC.

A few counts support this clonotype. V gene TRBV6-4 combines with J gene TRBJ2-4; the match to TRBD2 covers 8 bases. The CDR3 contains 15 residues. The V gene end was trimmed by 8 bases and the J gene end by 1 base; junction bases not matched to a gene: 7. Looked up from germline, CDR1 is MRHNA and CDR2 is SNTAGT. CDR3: CASPAGGGAKNIQYF. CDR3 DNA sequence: TGTGCCAGCCCTGCGGGGGGTGGTGCCAAAAACATTCAGTACTTC.

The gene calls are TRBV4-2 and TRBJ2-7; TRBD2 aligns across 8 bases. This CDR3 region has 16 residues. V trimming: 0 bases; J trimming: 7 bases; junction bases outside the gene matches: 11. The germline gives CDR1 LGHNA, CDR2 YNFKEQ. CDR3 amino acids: CASSQDTREGRREQYF. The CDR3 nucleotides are TGTGCCAGCAGCCAAGATACCCGGGAGGGCCGCCGGGAGCAGTACTTC.

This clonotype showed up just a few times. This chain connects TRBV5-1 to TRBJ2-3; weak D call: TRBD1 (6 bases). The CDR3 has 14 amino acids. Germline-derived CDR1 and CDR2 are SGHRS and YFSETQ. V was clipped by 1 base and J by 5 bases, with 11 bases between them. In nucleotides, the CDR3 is TGCGCCAGCAGCTTGAACAGGGAGCAAGATACGCAGTATTTT. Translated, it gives CASSLNREQDTQYF.

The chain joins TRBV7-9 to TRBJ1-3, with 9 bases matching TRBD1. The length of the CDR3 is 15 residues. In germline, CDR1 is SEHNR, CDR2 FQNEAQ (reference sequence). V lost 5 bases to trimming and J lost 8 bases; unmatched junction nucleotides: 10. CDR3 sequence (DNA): TGTGCCAGCAGCGCTCCCAACAGGGGGCTAGACACCATATATTTT. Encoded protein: CASSAPNRGLDTIYF.

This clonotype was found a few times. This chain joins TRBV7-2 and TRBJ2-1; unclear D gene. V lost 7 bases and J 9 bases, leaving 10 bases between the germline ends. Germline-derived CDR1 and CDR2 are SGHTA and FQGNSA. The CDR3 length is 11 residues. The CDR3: CASTPASEQFF. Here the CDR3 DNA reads TGTGCCAGCACCCCGGCCAGTGAGCAGTTCTTC. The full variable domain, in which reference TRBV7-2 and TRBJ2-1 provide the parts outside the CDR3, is GAGVSQSPSNKVTEKGKDVELRCDPISGHTALYWYRQSLGQGLEFLIYFQGNSAPDKSGLPSDRFSAERTGGSVSTLTIQRTQQEDSAVYLCASTPASEQFFGPGTRLTVL.

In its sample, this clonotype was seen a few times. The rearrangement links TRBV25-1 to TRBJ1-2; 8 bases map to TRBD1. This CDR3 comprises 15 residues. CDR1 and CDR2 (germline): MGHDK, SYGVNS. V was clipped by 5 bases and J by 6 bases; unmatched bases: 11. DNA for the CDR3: TGTGCCAGCAGTAACTCCCTGGGACAGGCACATGGCTACACCTTC. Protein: CASSNSLGQAHGYTF.

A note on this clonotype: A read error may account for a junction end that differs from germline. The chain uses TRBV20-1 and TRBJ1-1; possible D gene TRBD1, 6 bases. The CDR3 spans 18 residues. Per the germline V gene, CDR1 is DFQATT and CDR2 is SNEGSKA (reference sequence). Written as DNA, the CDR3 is TGCAGTGCTAGAGTGGATTGGCTATTACAGGGAGGGAACGCTGAAGCTTTCTTT. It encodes CSARVDWLLQGGNAEAFF.

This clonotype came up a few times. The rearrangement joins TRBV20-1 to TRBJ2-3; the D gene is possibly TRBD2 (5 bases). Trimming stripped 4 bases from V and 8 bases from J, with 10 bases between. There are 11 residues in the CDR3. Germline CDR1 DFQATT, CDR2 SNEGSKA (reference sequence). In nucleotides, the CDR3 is TGCAGTGCTAACGAGGGCCTTACGCAGTATTTT. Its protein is CSANEGLTQYF.

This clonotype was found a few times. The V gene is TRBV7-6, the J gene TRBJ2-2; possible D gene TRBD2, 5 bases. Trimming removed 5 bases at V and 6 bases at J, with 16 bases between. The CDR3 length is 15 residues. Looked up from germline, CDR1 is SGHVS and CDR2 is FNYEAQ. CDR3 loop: CASSGRLGVSGELFF. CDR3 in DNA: TGTGCCAGCAGCGGGCGACTGGGAGTGTCCGGGGAGCTGTTTTTT.

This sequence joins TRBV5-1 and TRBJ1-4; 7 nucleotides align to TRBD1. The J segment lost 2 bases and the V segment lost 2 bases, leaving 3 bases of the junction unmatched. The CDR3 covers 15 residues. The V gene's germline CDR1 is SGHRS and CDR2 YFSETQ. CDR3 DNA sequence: TGCGCCAGCAGCTTCCGGGACAGCACTAATGAAAAACTGTTTTTT. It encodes CASSFRDSTNEKLFF.

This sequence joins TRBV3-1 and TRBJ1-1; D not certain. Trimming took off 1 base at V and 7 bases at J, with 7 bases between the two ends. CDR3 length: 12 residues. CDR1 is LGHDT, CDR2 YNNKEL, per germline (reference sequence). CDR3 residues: CASSQVSGEAFF. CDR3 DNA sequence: TGTGCCAGCAGCCAAGTCTCCGGTGAAGCTTTCTTT. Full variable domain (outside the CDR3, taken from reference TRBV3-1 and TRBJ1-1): DTAVSQTPKYLVTQMGNDKSIKCEQNLGHDTMYWYKQDSKKFLKIMFSYNNKELIINETVPNRFSPKSPDKAHLNLHINSLELGDSAVYFCASSQVSGEAFFGQGTRLTVV.